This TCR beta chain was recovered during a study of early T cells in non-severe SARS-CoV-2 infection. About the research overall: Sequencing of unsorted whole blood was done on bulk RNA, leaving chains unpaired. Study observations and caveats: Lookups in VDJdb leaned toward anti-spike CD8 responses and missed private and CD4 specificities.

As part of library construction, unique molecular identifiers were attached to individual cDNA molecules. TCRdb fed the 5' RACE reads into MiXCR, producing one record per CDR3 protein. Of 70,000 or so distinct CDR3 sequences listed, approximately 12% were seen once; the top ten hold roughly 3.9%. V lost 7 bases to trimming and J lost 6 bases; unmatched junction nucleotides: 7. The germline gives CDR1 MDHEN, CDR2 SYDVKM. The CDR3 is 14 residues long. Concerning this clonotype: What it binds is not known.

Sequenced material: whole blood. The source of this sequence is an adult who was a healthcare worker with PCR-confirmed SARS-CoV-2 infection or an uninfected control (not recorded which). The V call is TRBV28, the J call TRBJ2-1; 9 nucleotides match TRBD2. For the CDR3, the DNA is TGTGCCAGCAAGGTAGCGGGAGCAGTCAATGAGCAGTTCTTC. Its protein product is CASKVAGAVNEQFF.